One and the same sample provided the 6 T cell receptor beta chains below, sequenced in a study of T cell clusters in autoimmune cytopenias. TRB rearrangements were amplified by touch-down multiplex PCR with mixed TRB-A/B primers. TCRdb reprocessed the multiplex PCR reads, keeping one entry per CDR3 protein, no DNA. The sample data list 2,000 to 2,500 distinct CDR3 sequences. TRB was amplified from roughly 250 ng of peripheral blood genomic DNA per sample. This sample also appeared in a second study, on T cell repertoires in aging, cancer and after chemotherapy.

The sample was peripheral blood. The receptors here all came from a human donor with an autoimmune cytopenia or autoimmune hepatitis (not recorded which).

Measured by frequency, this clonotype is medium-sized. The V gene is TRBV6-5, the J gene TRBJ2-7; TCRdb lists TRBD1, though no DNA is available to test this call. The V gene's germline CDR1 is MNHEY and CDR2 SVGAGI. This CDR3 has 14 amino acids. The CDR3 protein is CASRRDGTTYEQYF.

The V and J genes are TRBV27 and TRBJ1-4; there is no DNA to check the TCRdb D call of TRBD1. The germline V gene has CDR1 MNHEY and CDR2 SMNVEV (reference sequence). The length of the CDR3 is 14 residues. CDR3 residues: CASSKQGPNEKLFF.

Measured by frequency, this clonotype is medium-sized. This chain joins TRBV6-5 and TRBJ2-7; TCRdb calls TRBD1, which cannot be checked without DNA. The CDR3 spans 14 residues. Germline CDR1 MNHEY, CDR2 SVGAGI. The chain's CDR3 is CASSYSGTAYEQYF.

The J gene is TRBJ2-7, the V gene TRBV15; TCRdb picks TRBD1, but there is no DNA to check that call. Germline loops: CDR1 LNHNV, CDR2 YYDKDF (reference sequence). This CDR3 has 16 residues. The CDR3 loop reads CATSRDVTGSMREQYF.

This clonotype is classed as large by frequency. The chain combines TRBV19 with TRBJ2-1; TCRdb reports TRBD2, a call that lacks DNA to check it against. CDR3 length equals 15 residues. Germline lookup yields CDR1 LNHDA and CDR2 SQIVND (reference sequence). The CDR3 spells CASSISGGPGNEQFF.

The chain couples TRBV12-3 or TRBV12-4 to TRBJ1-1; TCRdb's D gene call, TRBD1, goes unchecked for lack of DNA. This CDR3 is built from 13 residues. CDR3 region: CASSLDRPPEAFF.